Below, 3 T cell receptor beta chains from the same sample are listed, as sequenced in a study of blood T cell repertoires in COVID-19. This table comes from immunoSEQ multiplex PCR, and its TCRdb copy is limited to in-frame clones, with some not included. In the table there are about 140,000 clones, about 86% of which are singletons. Sequencing was done on a sample of peripheral blood. The receptor set was obtained from a woman in her fifties or sixties with acute or convalescent COVID-19.

This chain uses TRBV10-3 with TRBJ2-1, with 9 bases matching TRBD2. The V and J ends lost 3 bases and 8 bases, in that order; junction bases with no gene match: 8. The CDR3 covers 15 residues. CDR1 and CDR2 from the germline V gene are ENHRY and SYGVKD. In DNA, the CDR3 is TGTGCCATCAGTGAAGGCGGGGGGGCCAGGTATGAGCAGTTCTTC. It is translated as CAISEGGGARYEQFF.

The rearrangement uses TRBV11-2 and TRBJ2-1; tentative D call: TRBD2 (5 bases). Looked up from germline, CDR1 is SGHAT and CDR2 is FQNNGV. The V and J ends lost 1 base and 9 bases respectively, with 10 bases between them. This CDR3 spans 13 amino acids. The CDR3 region is CASSLVAGAEQFF. The DNA for the CDR3 is TGTGCCAGCAGCTTAGTGGCGGGCGCTGAGCAGTTCTTC.

J is TRBJ1-5 and V is TRBV6-5; 9 bases align to TRBD1. Trimming took 5 bases from V and 7 from J; bases not matched to a gene: 6. Germline V gene lookup returns CDR1 MNHEY and CDR2 SVGAGI. The CDR3 totals 14 residues. The CDR3 is CASSRGTGRQPQHF. CDR3 DNA sequence: TGTGCCAGCAGTCGGGGGACAGGGAGGCAGCCCCAGCATTTT.